These 9 T cell receptor beta chains originate from one sample sequenced in a study of naive and memory T cell subsets. The study, taken as a whole, reports: A few larger clonotypes appeared in naive repertoires, especially CD8, possibly memory cells re-expressing CD45RA.

For these TCRs, the target antigens are not known. Both TRBC1 and TRBC2 were covered by a beta constant-region primer of two equimolar oligonucleotides. The ligated cDNA underwent four PCR rounds using SP2 and nested alpha and beta constant-region primers. Via MiXCR, TCRdb re-called the UMI-ligation and nested PCR reads, giving one row per CDR3 protein. Of approximately 150,000 distinct CDR3 sequences in the sample, around 21% are singletons; the top ten hold roughly 0.6%. The sample consisted of naive CD8+ T cells from blood. The receptor source for this set is a human donor in good health.

Concerning this clonotype: This may stem from a read error, because a much larger clone lies one nucleotide away. The chain couples TRBV4-1 to TRBJ2-7; D gene uncertain. The V gene's germline CDR1 is MGHRA and CDR2 YSYEKL. V lost 0 bases and J lost 0, with 6 bases in between. The CDR3 sequence is 14 residues long. The chain's CDR3 is CASSQELSSYEQYF. CDR3 nucleotides: TGCGCCAGCAGCCAAGAACTCAGCTCCTACGAGCAGTACTTC.

J is TRBJ2-7 and V is TRBV28; 10 nucleotides align to TRBD2. This CDR3 has 15 residues. Germline V gene data show CDR1 as MDHEN and CDR2 as SYDVKM. The trim removed 5 bases at V and 1 base at J, leaving 5 bases unmatched. CDR3 DNA sequence: TGTGCCAGCAGTAGACAAGCGGGAGGGTCCTACGAGCAGTACTTC. It translates to CASSRQAGGSYEQYF. Full variable domain (remainder filled in from reference TRBV28 and TRBJ2-7): DVKVTQSSRYLVKRTGEKVFLECVQDMDHENMFWYRQDPGLGLRLIYFSYDVKMKEKGDIPEGYSVSREKKERFSLILESASTNQTSMYLCASSRQAGGSYEQYFGPGTRLTVT.

The chain employs TRBV27 and TRBJ2-7, with 9 bases lining up with TRBD1. The V segment lost 8 bases and the J segment 7 bases; nucleotides outside the gene matches: 9. The CDR3 extends over 13 amino acids. Germline CDR1 MNHEY, CDR2 SMNVEV (reference sequence). In nucleotides, the CDR3 is TGTGCCAGCGGCCGGGACAGGGAAGGGGAGCAGTACTTC. Translation gives CASGRDREGEQYF.

This clonotype was detected many times. J is TRBJ2-1 and V is TRBV28, with D perhaps matching TRBD1 or TRBD2 (5 bases each). CDR1 MDHEN and CDR2 SYDVKM come from the germline V gene. The V and J ends lost 0 bases and 3 bases respectively, with 12 bases between them. The CDR3 sequence is 16 residues long. CDR3 nucleotide sequence: TGTGCCAGCAGTTTATGGGTGCAGGGACGCTACAATGAGCAGTTCTTC. Its translation: CASSLWVQGRYNEQFF.

The chain recombines TRBV13 with TRBJ2-7; 8 bases align to TRBD1. This CDR3 comprises 13 residues. Trimming removed 5 bases from V and 4 bases from J; junction bases left unmatched: 4. The germline gives CDR1 PRHDT, CDR2 FYEKMQ (reference sequence). Written as DNA, the CDR3 is TGTGCCAGCAGCGAACAGGGGGTATACGAGCAGTACTTC. This sequence encodes CASSEQGVYEQYF.

The genes are TRBV29-1 and TRBJ2-1; perhaps TRBD1 as D (6 bases). Trimming removed 2 bases at V and 3 bases at J, with 14 bases between. The germline CDR1 and CDR2 sequences are SQVTM and ANQGSEA. CDR3 size: 15 residues. The CDR3 DNA sequence: TGCAGCGTTGAATCCGGGACACATAACTACAATGAGCAGTTCTTC. Its translation is CSVESGTHNYNEQFF.

In its sample, this clonotype was seen a few times. This chain connects TRBV6-2 or TRBV6-3 to TRBJ1-1; perhaps TRBD1 as D (5 bases). V lost 8 bases to trimming and J lost 6 bases, with 16 bases between them. The CDR3 spans 13 residues. Germline CDR1 reads MNHEY; CDR2 reads SVGEGT. Written as DNA, the CDR3 is TGTGCCAGCGCTGGGGGGATGATCCCTGAAGCTTTCTTT. This codes for CASAGGMIPEAFF.

This clonotype was seen more than once but under ten times. This chain links TRBV7-9 with TRBJ2-7; D tentatively reads TRBD1 or TRBD2 (5 bases each). Per the germline V gene, CDR1 is SEHNR and CDR2 is FQNEAQ (reference sequence). The CDR3 has 14 amino acids. V was clipped by 3 bases and J by 3 bases, with 12 bases between them. CDR3 bases: TGTGCCAGCAGCTTCCCCCGGGACGGCTACGAGCAGTACTTC. Its translation is CASSFPRDGYEQYF. Full variable domain (outside the CDR3, taken from reference TRBV7-9 and TRBJ2-7): DTGVSQNPRHKITKRGQNVTFRCDPISEHNRLYWYRQTLGQGPEFLTYFQNEAQLEKSRLLSDRFSAERPKGSFSTLEIQRTEQGDSAMYLCASSFPRDGYEQYFGPGTRLTVT.

A few counts support this clonotype. This sequence joins TRBV4-3 and TRBJ1-1; no reliable D call. Between the trimmed V and J ends, which lost 0 bases and 2 bases, there was a span of 1 base. This CDR3 has 12 residues. Germline CDR1 is LGHNA and CDR2 is YSLEER. CDR3 residues: CASSQDNTEAFF. The CDR3 DNA reads TGCGCCAGCAGCCAAGACAACACTGAAGCTTTCTTT.